The 9 T cell receptor beta chains below all came from one sample that was sequenced in a study of T cell repertoires in cytomegalovirus infection. TCRdb independently ran MiXCR on the reads; one entry per CDR3 protein. The sample gives roughly 120,000 distinct CDR3 sequences, under 35% of which show up once; around two fifths is in the top ten. The antigens for these receptors are not known. Sample: CD8+ T cells from cultured PBMCs, taken from culture after CMV antigen stimulation. These receptors were collected from a human donor in good health (CMV status not recorded). Some clones in this sample may be carry-over from other donors' samples.

This clonotype was recorded at least ten times. The chain is built from TRBV7-2 and TRBJ1-2; D unresolved. Between the trimmed V and J ends, which lost 1 base and 8 bases, there was a span of 11 bases. Germline V gene lookup returns CDR1 SGHTA and CDR2 FQGNSA. The CDR3 loop spans 13 amino acids. The CDR3: CASSLGSFQGYTF. The DNA for the CDR3 is TGTGCCAGCAGCTTAGGTAGCTTCCAAGGCTACACCTTC.

Of note for this clonotype: No conserved phenylalanine or tryptophan is present at the end of the CDR3, so a read error is the likely explanation. The chain has TRBV28 and TRBJ1-5; D perhaps matches TRBD1 (6 bases). CDR3 length: 15 amino acids. Per germline, CDR1 MDHEN and CDR2 SYDVKM. The V end was cut by 6 bases, the J end by 7 bases, with 19 bases between. The CDR3 loop is CASSQYRELRQPQHL. CDR3 coding DNA: TGTGCCAGCAGCCAATACAGGGAACTTCGCCAGCCCCAGCATTTA.

This chain links TRBV28 with TRBJ2-5; 7 nucleotides agree with TRBD1. This CDR3 comprises 20 residues. V was clipped by 5 bases and J by 1 base; unmatched bases: 22. The germline V gene has CDR1 MDHEN and CDR2 SYDVKM. The CDR3 sequence is CASSPLAIRPGQMTQETQYF. The DNA of the CDR3 is TGTGCCAGCAGTCCCTTGGCCATCCGCCCGGGACAGATGACCCAAGAGACCCAGTACTTC.

The chain is built from TRBV5-1 and TRBJ2-5; 9 positions agree with TRBD2. The CDR3 is made up of 15 amino acids. The germline CDR1 and CDR2 sequences are SGHRS and YFSETQ. Germline trimming cut 2 bases from V and 1 base from J; bases unmatched to any gene: 3. The CDR3 protein is CASSLTSGFQETQYF. The CDR3 coding sequence is TGCGCCAGCAGCTTAACTAGCGGGTTCCAAGAGACCCAGTACTTC. The full variable domain, with the rest looked up from reference TRBV5-1 and TRBJ2-5, is KAGVTQTPRYLIKTRGQQVTLSCSPISGHRSVSWYQQTPGQGLQFLFEYFSETQRNKGNFPGRFSGRQFSNSRSEMNVSTLELGDSALYLCASSLTSGFQETQYFGPGTRLLVL.

The chain combines TRBV7-2 with TRBJ2-2; possible D gene TRBD2, 6 bases. Germline CDR1 SGHTA, CDR2 FQGNSA. V was trimmed by 1 base and J by 5 bases, leaving 8 bases between them. The CDR3 sequence is 14 residues long. The DNA of the CDR3 is TGTGCCAGCAGCTTAGGGGGGGTAACCGGGGAGCTGTTTTTT. Residues: CASSLGGVTGELFF.

The chain couples TRBV23-1 to TRBJ1-5, with TRBD1 as a possible D gene (6 bases). TRBV23-1 carries the ORF label, with uncertain function. The V gene lost 4 bases and the J gene lost 1 base, with 29 bases spanning the gap. The CDR3 runs to 21 residues. CDR3 in amino acids: CASSPTSRTDEYLPSNQPQHF. Here the CDR3 DNA reads TGCGCCAGCAGTCCGACCTCCCGGACAGACGAATACTTACCGAGCAATCAGCCCCAGCATTTT.

J is TRBJ2-1 and V is TRBV27; no reliable D call. This CDR3 has 10 residues. V lost 8 bases and J lost 9, with 8 bases in between. CDR1 MNHEY and CDR2 SMNVEV come from the germline V gene (reference sequence). This CDR3 reads CASLTGEQFF. CDR3 nucleotide sequence: TGTGCCAGCCTCACGGGTGAGCAGTTCTTC.

This chain connects TRBV19 to TRBJ2-1; 8 bases match TRBD1. Trimming took 2 bases from V and 9 from J; bases not matched to a gene: 3. The CDR3 length is 13 residues. CDR1 and CDR2 (germline): LNHDA, SQIVND (reference sequence). CDR3 coding DNA: TGTGCCAGTAGTATATGGACAGGGCGTGAGCAGTTCTTC. Translation: CASSIWTGREQFF.

There are a few counts of this clonotype. This chain links TRBV6-2 or TRBV6-3 with TRBJ2-7; 8 bases are a match to TRBD1. Per the germline V gene, CDR1 is MNHEY and CDR2 is SVGEGT. The CDR3 extends over 15 amino acids. V gave up 0 bases and J gave up 4 bases; unmatched junction bases: 5. The DNA for the CDR3 is TGTGCCAGCAGTTACTCATCAGGGGGCGCGTACGAGCAGTACTTC. It translates to CASSYSSGGAYEQYF.